This TCR beta chain was identified during a study of T cell responses to AZD1222 COVID-19 vaccine (dated by TCRdb to about 2021). Describing the broader study: AZD1222 recipients with second doses at about 4 weeks or about 12 weeks were pooled, because spike-specific TCR depth and breadth did not differ between schedules. TCR sequencing covered some 240 trial participants: some 210 given two doses of AZD1222 and about 26 given two doses of MenACWY control vaccine. Trial participants were enrolled by age into subgroups of 18-55, 56-69 and 70-plus years, and around 140, 26 and 57 TCR-sequenced participants, respectively, were included in these subgroups. Overall study results and their limits: Only a handful of AZD1222 recipients were SARS-CoV-2 seropositive at baseline, limiting conclusions about previously exposed vaccinees. The 56-69-year group was small, and its depth increase did not reach significance, likely because of low power. After two AZD1222 doses, both the breadth and the depth of spike-specific TCRs were significantly higher than at day 0 and than in MenACWY recipients. Epitopes outside the regions mutated in the B.1.351 and B.1.1.7 variants were reportedly recognized by nearly half of the unique spike-specific TCRs. No day 14 peak-response samples were available, so repertoires were characterized only after the peak T cell response. CD4 TCRs associated with the vaccine covered the entire spike protein, and the dominant responses were in regions 160-218 and 743-854. Participants were mostly white British and included more females than males, and it was suggested by the authors that clonal diversity may have been underestimated.

The sample's time point, from its label and the paper: baseline before first vaccination. The vaccinee samples were drawn from two UK trials, COV001 and COV002, one of which was a single-blind randomized controlled phase 2/3 trial testing AZD1222 (ChAdOx1 nCoV-19) in healthy adults. For TCRbeta chain sequencing, PBMC samples were collected from trial participants at day 0 and at day 28 after the second dose. The CDR3 regions of human TCRbeta chains were analyzed by immunosequencing. In the authors' own workflow: Repertoire TCRs were checked for matches against a reference library of SARS-CoV-2-specific TCRs that had been generated using the MIRA antigen-specificity platform. Breadth meant the fraction of unique TCRs that were SARS-CoV-2-associated, whereas depth meant the fraction of total T cells that were SARS-CoV-2-associated. Using the MIRA data, every spike-specific TCR was mapped to the spike region that the TCR reacted to and assigned to either a CD4 or a CD8 class. Log10-transformed breadth and depth values were compared by one-way ANOVA with Sidak's multiple comparisons tests. Entries here come from immuneACCESS through TCRdb and include only in-frame sequences with V and J called. Some clones fail to appear in such tables; in the studies checked, an unresolved V gene covers under half of the shortfall, and the cause of the remainder is unknown. The V and J calls and clone size are taken from that table; D and trimming were inferred from the DNA. Counted in this sample were just under 95,000 clones; approximately 91% of them appeared once. The biggest ten clones account for about 24% of the sample.

The CDR1 and CDR2 encoded by the germline V gene (reference sequence) are LNHDA and SQIVND. From the cysteine up to the phenylalanine, the CDR3 has a length of 15 residues. The sequence is cut down to CDR3 DNA, 45 bases in frame from base 1. There are a few counts of this clone. This clone's antigen is unknown. A junction end diverges from the germline sequence, so it may reflect a read error. The specimen comprised peripheral blood, sampled on day 0 of AZD1222 vaccination. The V gene is TRBV19 and the J gene is TRBJ2-7, and the D gene may be TRBD1, 5 bases matching. The origin of this receptor is an adult in good health. Here is the DNA: TGTGCCAGTAGTTTAGAAAAGGGGTCCAACTACGAGCAGTACTTC. Translated, it reads CASSLEKGSNYEQYF.